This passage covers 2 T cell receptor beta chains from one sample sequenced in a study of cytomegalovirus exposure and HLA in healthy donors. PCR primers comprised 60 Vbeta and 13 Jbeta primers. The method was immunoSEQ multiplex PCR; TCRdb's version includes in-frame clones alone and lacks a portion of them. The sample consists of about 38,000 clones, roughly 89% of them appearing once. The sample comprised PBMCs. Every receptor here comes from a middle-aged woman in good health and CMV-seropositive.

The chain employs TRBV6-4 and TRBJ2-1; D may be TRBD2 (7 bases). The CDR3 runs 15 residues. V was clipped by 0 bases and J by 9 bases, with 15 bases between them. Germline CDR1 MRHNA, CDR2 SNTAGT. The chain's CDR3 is CASSDSGGAGGEQFF. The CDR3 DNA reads TGTGCCAGCAGTGACTCGGGGGGGGCCGGTGGTGAGCAGTTCTTC.

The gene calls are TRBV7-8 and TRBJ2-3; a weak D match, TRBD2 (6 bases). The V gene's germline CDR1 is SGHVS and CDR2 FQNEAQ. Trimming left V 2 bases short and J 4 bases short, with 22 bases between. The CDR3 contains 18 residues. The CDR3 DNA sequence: TGTGCCAGCAGCTTACGCGATCCCGGGACTCCCCGAGCAGATACGCAGTATTTT. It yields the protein CASSLRDPGTPRADTQYF.